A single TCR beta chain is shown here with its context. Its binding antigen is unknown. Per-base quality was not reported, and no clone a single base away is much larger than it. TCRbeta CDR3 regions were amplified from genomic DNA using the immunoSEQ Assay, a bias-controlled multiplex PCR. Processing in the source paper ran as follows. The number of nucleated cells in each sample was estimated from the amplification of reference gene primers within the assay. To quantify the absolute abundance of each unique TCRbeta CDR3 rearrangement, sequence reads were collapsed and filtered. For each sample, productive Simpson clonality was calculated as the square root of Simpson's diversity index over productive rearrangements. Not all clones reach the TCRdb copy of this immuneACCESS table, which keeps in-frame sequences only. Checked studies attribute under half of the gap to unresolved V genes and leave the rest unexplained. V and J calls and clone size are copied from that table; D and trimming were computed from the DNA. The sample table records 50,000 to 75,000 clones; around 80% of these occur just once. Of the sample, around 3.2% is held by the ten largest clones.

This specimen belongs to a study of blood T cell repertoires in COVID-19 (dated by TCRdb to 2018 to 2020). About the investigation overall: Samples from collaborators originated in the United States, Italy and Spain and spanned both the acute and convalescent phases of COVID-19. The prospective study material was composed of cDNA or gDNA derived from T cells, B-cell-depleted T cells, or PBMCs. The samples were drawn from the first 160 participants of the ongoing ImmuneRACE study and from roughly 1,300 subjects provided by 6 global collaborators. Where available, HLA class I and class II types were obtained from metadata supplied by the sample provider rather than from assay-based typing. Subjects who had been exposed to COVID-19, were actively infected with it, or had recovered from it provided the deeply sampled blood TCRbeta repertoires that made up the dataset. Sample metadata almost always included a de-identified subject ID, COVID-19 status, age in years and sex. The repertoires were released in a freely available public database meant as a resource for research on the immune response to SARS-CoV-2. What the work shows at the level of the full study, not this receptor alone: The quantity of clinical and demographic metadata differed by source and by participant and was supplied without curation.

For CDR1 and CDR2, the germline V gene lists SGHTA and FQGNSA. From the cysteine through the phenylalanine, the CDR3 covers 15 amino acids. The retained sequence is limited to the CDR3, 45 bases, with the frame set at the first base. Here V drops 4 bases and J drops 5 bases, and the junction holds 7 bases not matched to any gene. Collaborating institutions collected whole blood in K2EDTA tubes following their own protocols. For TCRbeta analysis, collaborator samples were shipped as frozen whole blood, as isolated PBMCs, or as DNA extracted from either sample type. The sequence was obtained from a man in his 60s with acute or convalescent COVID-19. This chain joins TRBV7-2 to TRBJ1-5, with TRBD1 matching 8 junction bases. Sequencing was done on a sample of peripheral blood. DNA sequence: TGTGCCAGCAGCTCTGATCGGGACAGGTATCAGCCCCAGCATTTT. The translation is CASSSDRDRYQPQHF.